The T cell receptor (beta chain) described here comes from a study of control samples from healthy donors and cancer patients. J was trimmed by 1 base and V by 1 base; bases with no gene match: 4. CDR1 SEHNR and CDR2 FQNEAQ come from the germline V gene (reference sequence). This CDR3 spans 16 amino acids. Method: immunoSEQ multiplex PCR; TCRdb's copy keeps in-frame clones and lacks some. The sample shows 150,000 to 200,000 clones, 90% to 95% of them seen only once. The chain carries TRBV7-9 and TRBJ2-5; 9 nucleotides align to TRBD2. Sequencing was done on a sample of blood. This TCR was sampled from a woman under 40 in good health. CDR3 amino acids: CASSLGAGGGQETQYF. CDR3 in DNA: TGTGCCAGCAGCTTAGGGGCGGGAGGGGGCCAAGAGACCCAGTACTTC.